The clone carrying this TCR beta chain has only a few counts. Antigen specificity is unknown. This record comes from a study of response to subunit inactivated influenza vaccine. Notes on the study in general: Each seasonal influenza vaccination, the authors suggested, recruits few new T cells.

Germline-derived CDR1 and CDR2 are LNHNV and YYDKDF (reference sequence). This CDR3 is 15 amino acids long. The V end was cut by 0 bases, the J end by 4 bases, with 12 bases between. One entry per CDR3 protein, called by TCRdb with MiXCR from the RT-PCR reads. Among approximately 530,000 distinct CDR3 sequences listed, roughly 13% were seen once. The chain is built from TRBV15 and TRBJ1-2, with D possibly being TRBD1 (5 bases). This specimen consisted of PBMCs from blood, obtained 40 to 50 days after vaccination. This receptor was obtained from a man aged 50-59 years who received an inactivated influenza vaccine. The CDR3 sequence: CATSREGGGGYGYTF. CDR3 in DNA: TGTGCCACCAGCAGAGAAGGTGGGGGAGGCTATGGCTACACCTTC.